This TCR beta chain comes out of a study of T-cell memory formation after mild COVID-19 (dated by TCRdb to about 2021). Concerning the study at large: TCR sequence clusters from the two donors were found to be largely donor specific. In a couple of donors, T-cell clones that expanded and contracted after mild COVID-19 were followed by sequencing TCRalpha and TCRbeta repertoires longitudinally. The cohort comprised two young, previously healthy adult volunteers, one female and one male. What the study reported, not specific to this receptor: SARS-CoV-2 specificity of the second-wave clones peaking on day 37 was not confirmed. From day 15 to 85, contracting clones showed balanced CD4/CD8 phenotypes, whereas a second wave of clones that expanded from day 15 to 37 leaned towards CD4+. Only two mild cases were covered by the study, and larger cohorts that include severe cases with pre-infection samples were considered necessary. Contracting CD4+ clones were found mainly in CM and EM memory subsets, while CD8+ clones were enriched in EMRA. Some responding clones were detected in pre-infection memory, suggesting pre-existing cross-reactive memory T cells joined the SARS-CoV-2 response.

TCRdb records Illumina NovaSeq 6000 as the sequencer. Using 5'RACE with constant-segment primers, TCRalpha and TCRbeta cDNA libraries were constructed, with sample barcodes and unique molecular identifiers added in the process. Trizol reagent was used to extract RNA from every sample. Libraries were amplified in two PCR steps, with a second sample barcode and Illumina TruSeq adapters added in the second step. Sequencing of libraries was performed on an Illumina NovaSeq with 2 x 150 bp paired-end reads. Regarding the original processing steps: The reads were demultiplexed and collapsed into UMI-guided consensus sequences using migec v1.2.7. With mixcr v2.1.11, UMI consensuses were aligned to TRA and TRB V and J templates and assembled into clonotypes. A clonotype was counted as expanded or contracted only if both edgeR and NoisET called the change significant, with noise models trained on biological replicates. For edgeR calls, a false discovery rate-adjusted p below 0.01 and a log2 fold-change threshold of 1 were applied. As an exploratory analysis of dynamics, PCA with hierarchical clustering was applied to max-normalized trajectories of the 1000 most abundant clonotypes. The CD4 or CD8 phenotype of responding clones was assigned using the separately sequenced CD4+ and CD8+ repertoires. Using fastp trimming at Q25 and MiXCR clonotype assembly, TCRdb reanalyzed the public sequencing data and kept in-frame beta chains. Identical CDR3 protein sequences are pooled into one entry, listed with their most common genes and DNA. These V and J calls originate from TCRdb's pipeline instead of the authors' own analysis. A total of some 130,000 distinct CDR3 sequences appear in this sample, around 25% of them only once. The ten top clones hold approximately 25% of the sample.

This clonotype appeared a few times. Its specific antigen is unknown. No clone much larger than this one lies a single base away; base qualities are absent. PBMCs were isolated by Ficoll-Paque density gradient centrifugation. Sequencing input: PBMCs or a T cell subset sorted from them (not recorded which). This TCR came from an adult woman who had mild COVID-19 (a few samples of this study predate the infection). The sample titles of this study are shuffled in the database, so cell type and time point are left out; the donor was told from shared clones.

The nucleotide sequence reads as follows: TGTGCCACCAGGAAGGAGCAGGAGAACACTGAAGCTTTCTTT. Its product reads: CATRKEQENTEAFF. The V and J segments used are TRBV15 and TRBJ1-1, with the D segment identity uncertain. The germline V gene (reference sequence) yields LNHNV for CDR1 and YYDKDF for CDR2. Trimming costs V 6 bases and J 1 base, and their ends lie 12 bases apart. CDR3 length: 14 amino acids, cysteine to phenylalanine. The DNA shown is the 42-base CDR3, in frame from base 1. Joined to the reference TRBV15 and TRBJ1-1 proteins, this CDR3 gives the full variable domain: DAMVIQNPRYQVTQFGKPVTLSCSQTLNHNVMYWYQQKSSQAPKLLFHYYDKDFNNEADTPDNFQSRRPNTSFCFLDIRSPGLGDTAMYLCATRKEQENTEAFFGQGTRLTVV.